This entry lists 30 T cell receptor beta chains sequenced from one sample in a study of blood T cell repertoires in COVID-19. The assay was immunoSEQ multiplex PCR, and TCRdb's table has in-frame clones only and misses some. The repertoire includes 150,000 to 200,000 clones, 75% to 85% of them detected once, and 17% sits in the top ten. The sequenced sample consisted of PBMCs or T cells enriched from blood (not recorded which). These receptor sequences come from a woman between 45 and 65 years old with acute COVID-19.

On this clone itself: This sample includes further DNA sequences coding for the same CDR3. The rearrangement links TRBV6-5 to TRBJ1-5; 7 nucleotides agree with TRBD1. The J segment lost 3 bases and the V segment lost 6 bases, leaving 5 bases of the junction unmatched. CDR3 length: 14 residues. Per germline, CDR1 MNHEY and CDR2 SVGAGI. The CDR3 DNA follows: TGTGCCAGCAGAGGACAGGCTCTCAATCAGCCCCAGCATTTT. Translating gives CASRGQALNQPQHF.

The chain links TRBV29-1 to TRBJ2-2; tentatively, D is TRBD2 (5 bases). Looked up from germline, CDR1 is SQVTM and CDR2 is ANQGSEA. The CDR3 has 13 amino acids. Trimming stripped 7 bases from V and 3 bases from J, with 12 bases between. In DNA form, the CDR3 reads TGCAGCGCCCCCAACGGGGACACCGGGGAGCTGTTTTTT. This gives the protein CSAPNGDTGELFF.

The chain employs TRBV4-1 and TRBJ2-3, with TRBD2 matching 11 bases. Germline lookup yields CDR1 MGHRA and CDR2 YSYEKL. The trim removed 3 bases at V and 2 bases at J, leaving 4 bases unmatched. This CDR3 region has 16 residues. The CDR3 coding sequence is TGCGCCAGCAGCCATTGGGGACTAGCGGCCACAGATACGCAGTATTTT. This gives the protein CASSHWGLAATDTQYF.

V usage is TRBV19 and J usage is TRBJ1-6; 9 bases fit TRBD1. The CDR3 length is 13 residues. The germline V gene has CDR1 LNHDA and CDR2 SQIVND (reference sequence). With 10 bases clipped from V and 7 bases from J, the junction kept 5 bases outside the gene matches. CDR3 amino acids: CATRDRENSPLHF. In DNA form, the CDR3 reads TGTGCCACTAGGGACAGGGAGAATTCACCCCTCCACTTT.

The CDR3: CASNRASTDTQYF. The CDR3 DNA reads as TGTGCCAGCAACAGGGCTAGCACAGATACGCAGTATTTT. V gene TRBV28 combines with J gene TRBJ2-3, with D maybe TRBD1 (6 bases). This CDR3 is 13 amino acids long. Trimming took off 7 bases at V and 0 bases at J, with 8 bases between the two ends. Germline CDR1 reads MDHEN; CDR2 reads SYDVKM.

The chain couples TRBV2 to TRBJ2-1; 8 bases are shared with TRBD2. The germline V gene encodes CDR1 SNHLY and CDR2 FYNNEI. Losses at the gene ends were 6 bases for V and 15 bases for J; bases not matched to a gene: 10. The CDR3 covers 12 residues. CDR3 sequence reads: CASSANTREGFF. DNA of the CDR3: TGTGCCAGCAGCGCTAATACTCGGGAGGGGTTCTTC.

The chain couples TRBV2 to TRBJ1-5; tentatively, D is TRBD1 (5 bases). CDR1 is SNHLY and CDR2 is FYNNEI in the germline V gene. CDR3 length equals 16 residues. Trimming shortened V by 2 bases and J by 6 bases, and 17 bases separated the two germline ends. The CDR3 region is CASSEQGLLSGQPQHF. The DNA of the CDR3 is TGTGCCAGCAGTGAACAGGGACTCTTGAGCGGTCAGCCCCAGCATTTT.

The chain couples TRBV7-6 to TRBJ2-1; D perhaps matches TRBD1 (6 bases). V dropped 6 bases and J dropped 5 bases, with 17 bases sitting between them. The CDR3 covers 15 residues. Germline CDR1 and CDR2: SGHVS and FNYEAQ. Here the CDR3 reads CASRNQDRLDNEQFF. The CDR3 nucleotides are TGTGCCAGCAGGAATCAGGACAGACTGGACAATGAGCAGTTCTTC.

The gene calls are TRBV28 and TRBJ2-5, with TRBD2 matching 13 bases. The CDR3 is 16 residues long. CDR1 is MDHEN and CDR2 is SYDVKM in the germline V gene. The V gene end was trimmed by 5 bases and the J gene end by 1 base; junction bases not matched to a gene: 4. CDR3 amino acids: CASSETSGGVQETQYF. The CDR3, as DNA: TGTGCCAGCAGTGAAACTAGCGGGGGGGTCCAAGAGACCCAGTACTTC.

This clone was seen once. The chain combines TRBV6-5 with TRBJ2-7, with TRBD1 matching over 9 bases. The CDR3 is 16 residues long. The germline V gene encodes CDR1 MNHEY and CDR2 SVGAGI. With 2 bases clipped from V and 2 bases from J, the junction kept 7 bases outside the gene matches. The CDR3 DNA reads TGTGCCAGCAGTTACCTGGGACAGGGAGGTACCTACGAGCAGTACGTC. It is translated as CASSYLGQGGTYEQYV.

The rearrangement links TRBV2 to TRBJ1-2, with 7 bases lining up with TRBD1. From germline, CDR1 is SNHLY and CDR2 FYNNEI. The CDR3 consists of 14 residues. Trimming removed 4 bases from V and 6 bases from J; junction bases left unmatched: 8. As DNA, the CDR3 is TGTGCCAGCAGTGTTAGGCAGGGGGGCGATGGCTACACCTTC. It translates to CASSVRQGGDGYTF.

The chain links TRBV7-3 to TRBJ1-1, with TRBD1 matching 7 bases. The trim removed 0 bases at V and 5 bases at J, leaving 3 bases unmatched. The CDR3 length is 14 residues. The V gene's germline CDR1 is SGHTA and CDR2 FQGTGA. CDR3 region: CASSLTAGGTEAFF. CDR3 sequence (DNA): TGTGCCAGCAGCTTAACGGCAGGGGGAACTGAAGCTTTCTTT.

The CDR3 nucleotides read TGTGCCAGTAGACCCGGGGGGGCAGACTACAATCAGCCCCAGCATTTT. Translated, it gives CASRPGGADYNQPQHF. The rearrangement uses TRBV19 and TRBJ1-5; a possible D gene is TRBD1 (6 bases). The germline V and J ends were trimmed by 6 bases and 3 bases, with 18 bases remaining between them. Germline CDR1 LNHDA, CDR2 SQIVND (reference sequence). The CDR3 sequence is 16 residues long.

The chain couples TRBV6-5 to TRBJ2-3; a weak D match, TRBD2 (7 bases). Germline CDR1 MNHEY, CDR2 SVGAGI. This CDR3 contains 14 residues. Trimming removed 5 bases from V and 4 bases from J, with 13 bases in between. CDR3 nucleotides: TGTGCCAGCAGTCTGGGGGGGCCCCCAGATACGCAGTATTTT. Amino acid sequence: CASSLGGPPDTQYF.

There are a few counts of this clone. The J gene is TRBJ1-5, the V gene TRBV4-1, with 7 bases matching TRBD1. The ends lost 1 base at V and 6 bases at J; junction bases unmatched: 6. The length of the CDR3 is 15 residues. CDR1 MGHRA and CDR2 YSYEKL come from the germline V gene. The CDR3 DNA follows: TGCGCCAGCAGCCAAGTCGACAGGGCGATTCAGCCCCAGCATTTT. Protein sequence: CASSQVDRAIQPQHF.

The chain is built from TRBV29-1 and TRBJ2-2; 9 positions match TRBD1. This CDR3 contains 15 residues. Germline-derived CDR1 and CDR2 are SQVTM and ANQGSEA. V was clipped by 2 bases and J by 4 bases; unmatched bases: 5. CDR3 sequence (DNA): TGCAGCGTTGAATGGGACAGGGTAGCCACCGGGGAGCTGTTTTTT. Translated: CSVEWDRVATGELFF.

This chain joins TRBV18 and TRBJ2-3; 12 nucleotides align to TRBD2. Germline V gene sequence: CDR1 KGHSH, CDR2 LQKENI. V trimming: 4 bases; J trimming: 2 bases; junction bases outside the gene matches: 7. The CDR3 contains 17 residues. The CDR3 sequence is CASSRLLAGGTTDTQYF. In DNA, the CDR3 is TGTGCCAGCTCACGGCTCCTAGCGGGGGGGACCACAGATACGCAGTATTTT.

This chain links TRBV4-1 with TRBJ2-2; D not certain. The germline V and J ends were trimmed by 6 bases and 3 bases, with 14 bases remaining between them. The CDR3 runs to 15 residues. Germline assignment: CDR1 MGHRA and CDR2 YSYEKL. The CDR3 here is CASRPLVVDTGELFF. The CDR3 DNA reads TGCGCCAGCAGACCTTTAGTGGTGGACACCGGGGAGCTGTTTTTT.

The J gene is TRBJ2-2, the V gene TRBV7-2, with 9 bases fitting TRBD1. This CDR3 is built from 18 residues. Germline lookup yields CDR1 SGHTA and CDR2 FQGNSA. V shed 1 base and J 7 bases; nucleotides not matched to a gene: 13. The chain's CDR3 is CASSLVPPGQGDGGELFF. Written as DNA, the CDR3 is TGTGCCAGCAGCTTAGTGCCTCCGGGACAGGGTGATGGCGGGGAGCTGTTTTTT.

DNA for the CDR3: TGTGCCAGTAGTACTCAGGGAGGTATGAGAGAGACCCAGTACTTC. It codes for CASSTQGGMRETQYF. V and J are TRBV19 and TRBJ2-5, with TRBD2 as a possible D gene (6 bases). CDR1 is LNHDA, CDR2 SQIVND, per germline (reference sequence). The CDR3 has 15 amino acids. Deletions cut 4 bases from V and 4 bases from J, with 16 bases between.

V and J are TRBV28 and TRBJ1-4; 8 bases line up with TRBD1. CDR3 length: 15 residues. CDR1 is MDHEN, CDR2 SYDVKM, per germline. With V trimmed by 5 bases and J by 7 bases, 9 bases remained unmatched. As DNA, the CDR3 is TGTGCCAGCAGTCCCCGGGACAGGAGGGGTGAAAAACTGTTTTTT. Translated, it gives CASSPRDRRGEKLFF.

V and J are TRBV5-1 and TRBJ2-1, with 8 bases lining up with TRBD2. Germline CDR1 and CDR2: SGHRS and YFSETQ. CDR3 size: 15 residues. V shed 9 bases and J 3 bases; nucleotides not matched to a gene: 11. CDR3 bases: TGCGCCACCGCGGTTGCTGCGGGGGGCTACAATGAGCAGTTCTTC. Translation: CATAVAAGGYNEQFF.

This clone was detected only a few times. The chain combines TRBV12-3 or TRBV12-4 with TRBJ1-1; 8 bases agree with TRBD1. The J segment lost 3 bases and the V segment lost 4 bases, leaving 1 base of the junction unmatched. This CDR3 contains 13 residues. CDR3 amino acids: CASSSQGDTEAFF. Here the CDR3 DNA reads TGTGCCAGCAGTTCACAGGGGGACACTGAAGCTTTCTTT.

The CDR3 DNA is TGTGCCAGCAGTTTATGGCAGGGCGGCACAGATACGCAGTATTTT. This codes for CASSLWQGGTDTQYF. The rearrangement uses TRBV27 and TRBJ2-3, with D possibly being TRBD1 (5 bases). The V gene's germline CDR1 is MNHEY and CDR2 SMNVEV (reference sequence). The V and J ends lost 1 base and 1 base respectively, with 9 bases between them. The CDR3 has 15 amino acids.

The gene calls are TRBV11-2 and TRBJ2-3, with D possibly matching TRBD2 (7 bases). Germline CDR1 is SGHAT and CDR2 is FQNNGV. The V and J ends lost 1 base and 1 base respectively, with 12 bases between them. The CDR3 runs 16 residues. CDR3 coding DNA: TGTGCCAGCAGCTTAGGGGCGGGGGCCCGCACAGATACGCAGTATTTT. It yields the protein CASSLGAGARTDTQYF.

The CDR3 loop is CASSLGTGTLTNEKLFF. In nucleotides, the CDR3 is TGTGCCAGCAGCTTAGGGACAGGAACTCTAACTAATGAAAAACTGTTTTTT. The chain recombines TRBV7-6 with TRBJ1-4; 7 bases fit TRBD1. V lost 1 base, J lost 1 base, and 6 bases stayed unmatched. The germline V gene encodes CDR1 SGHVS and CDR2 FNYEAQ. CDR3 length: 17 residues.

With regard to this clone: The sample holds other DNA sequences that translate to the same CDR3. CDR3 sequence (DNA): TGTGCCAGCAGCCTTAGCGGGGGGAACACCGGGGAGCTGTTTTTT. Residues: CASSLSGGNTGELFF. The chain links TRBV7-3 to TRBJ2-2; 9 bases map to TRBD2. The germline gives CDR1 SGHTA, CDR2 FQGTGA. The V gene end was trimmed by 5 bases and the J gene end by 1 base; junction bases not matched to a gene: 2. The CDR3 extends over 15 amino acids.

This chain connects TRBV29-1 to TRBJ1-2; D may be TRBD1 (5 bases). The CDR3 length is 15 residues. Germline V gives CDR1 SQVTM, CDR2 ANQGSEA. The V and J ends lost 4 bases and 0 bases respectively, with 15 bases between them. The CDR3, as DNA: TGCAGCGTTGGAAACCGGGACTTTTCTAACTATGGCTACACCTTC. It translates to CSVGNRDFSNYGYTF.

J is TRBJ2-5 and V is TRBV6-5; 12 bases are shared with TRBD2. This CDR3 has 15 amino acids. Per the germline V gene, CDR1 is MNHEY and CDR2 is SVGAGI. After removal of 11 bases from V and 1 base from J, the junction contained 8 bases not matched to a gene. In DNA, the CDR3 is TGTGCCCTAAGACTAGCGGGGGCGATCCAAGAGACCCAGTACTTC. It encodes CALRLAGAIQETQYF.

The chain has TRBV5-1 and TRBJ1-5; TRBD1 agrees at 11 bases. Germline CDR1 and CDR2: SGHRS and YFSETQ. J was trimmed by 5 bases and V by 4 bases; bases with no gene match: 5. The CDR3 contains 15 residues. The CDR3 DNA is TGCGCCAGCAGCCCAAGGACAGGGGGCGATCAGCCCCAGCATTTT. This translates into CASSPRTGGDQPQHF. The whole variable domain, remainder taken from reference TRBV5-1 and TRBJ1-5, is KAGVTQTPRYLIKTRGQQVTLSCSPISGHRSVSWYQQTPGQGLQFLFEYFSETQRNKGNFPGRFSGRQFSNSRSEMNVSTLELGDSALYLCASSPRTGGDQPQHFGDGTRLSIL.